This T cell receptor (beta chain) was recovered during a study of cytomegalovirus exposure and HLA in healthy donors. General study results and limits: A link between a missense DCLRE1C variant and TCR beta V- and J-gene trimming emerged from a later analysis. The only immune exposure information that was available was CMV serostatus.

The PCR was carried out with 60 Vbeta primers and 13 Jbeta primers. Data came from immunoSEQ multiplex PCR; TCRdb stores just in-frame clones and leaves some out. The sample consists of around 100,000 clones, approximately 66% of them appearing once. Regarding this clone: Its antigen is as yet unknown.

The material sequenced was PBMCs. This clonotype originated in a middle-aged man in good health and CMV-seropositive.

CDR3 nucleotides: TGTGCCAGCAGTGGCGGCAGGAACACTGAAGCTTTCTTT. Translation gives CASSGGRNTEAFF. This chain connects TRBV6-1 to TRBJ1-1; no reliable D call. Between the trimmed V and J ends, which lost 4 bases and 1 base, there was a span of 7 bases. Germline assignment: CDR1 MNHNS and CDR2 SASEGT. The CDR3 length is 13 residues.